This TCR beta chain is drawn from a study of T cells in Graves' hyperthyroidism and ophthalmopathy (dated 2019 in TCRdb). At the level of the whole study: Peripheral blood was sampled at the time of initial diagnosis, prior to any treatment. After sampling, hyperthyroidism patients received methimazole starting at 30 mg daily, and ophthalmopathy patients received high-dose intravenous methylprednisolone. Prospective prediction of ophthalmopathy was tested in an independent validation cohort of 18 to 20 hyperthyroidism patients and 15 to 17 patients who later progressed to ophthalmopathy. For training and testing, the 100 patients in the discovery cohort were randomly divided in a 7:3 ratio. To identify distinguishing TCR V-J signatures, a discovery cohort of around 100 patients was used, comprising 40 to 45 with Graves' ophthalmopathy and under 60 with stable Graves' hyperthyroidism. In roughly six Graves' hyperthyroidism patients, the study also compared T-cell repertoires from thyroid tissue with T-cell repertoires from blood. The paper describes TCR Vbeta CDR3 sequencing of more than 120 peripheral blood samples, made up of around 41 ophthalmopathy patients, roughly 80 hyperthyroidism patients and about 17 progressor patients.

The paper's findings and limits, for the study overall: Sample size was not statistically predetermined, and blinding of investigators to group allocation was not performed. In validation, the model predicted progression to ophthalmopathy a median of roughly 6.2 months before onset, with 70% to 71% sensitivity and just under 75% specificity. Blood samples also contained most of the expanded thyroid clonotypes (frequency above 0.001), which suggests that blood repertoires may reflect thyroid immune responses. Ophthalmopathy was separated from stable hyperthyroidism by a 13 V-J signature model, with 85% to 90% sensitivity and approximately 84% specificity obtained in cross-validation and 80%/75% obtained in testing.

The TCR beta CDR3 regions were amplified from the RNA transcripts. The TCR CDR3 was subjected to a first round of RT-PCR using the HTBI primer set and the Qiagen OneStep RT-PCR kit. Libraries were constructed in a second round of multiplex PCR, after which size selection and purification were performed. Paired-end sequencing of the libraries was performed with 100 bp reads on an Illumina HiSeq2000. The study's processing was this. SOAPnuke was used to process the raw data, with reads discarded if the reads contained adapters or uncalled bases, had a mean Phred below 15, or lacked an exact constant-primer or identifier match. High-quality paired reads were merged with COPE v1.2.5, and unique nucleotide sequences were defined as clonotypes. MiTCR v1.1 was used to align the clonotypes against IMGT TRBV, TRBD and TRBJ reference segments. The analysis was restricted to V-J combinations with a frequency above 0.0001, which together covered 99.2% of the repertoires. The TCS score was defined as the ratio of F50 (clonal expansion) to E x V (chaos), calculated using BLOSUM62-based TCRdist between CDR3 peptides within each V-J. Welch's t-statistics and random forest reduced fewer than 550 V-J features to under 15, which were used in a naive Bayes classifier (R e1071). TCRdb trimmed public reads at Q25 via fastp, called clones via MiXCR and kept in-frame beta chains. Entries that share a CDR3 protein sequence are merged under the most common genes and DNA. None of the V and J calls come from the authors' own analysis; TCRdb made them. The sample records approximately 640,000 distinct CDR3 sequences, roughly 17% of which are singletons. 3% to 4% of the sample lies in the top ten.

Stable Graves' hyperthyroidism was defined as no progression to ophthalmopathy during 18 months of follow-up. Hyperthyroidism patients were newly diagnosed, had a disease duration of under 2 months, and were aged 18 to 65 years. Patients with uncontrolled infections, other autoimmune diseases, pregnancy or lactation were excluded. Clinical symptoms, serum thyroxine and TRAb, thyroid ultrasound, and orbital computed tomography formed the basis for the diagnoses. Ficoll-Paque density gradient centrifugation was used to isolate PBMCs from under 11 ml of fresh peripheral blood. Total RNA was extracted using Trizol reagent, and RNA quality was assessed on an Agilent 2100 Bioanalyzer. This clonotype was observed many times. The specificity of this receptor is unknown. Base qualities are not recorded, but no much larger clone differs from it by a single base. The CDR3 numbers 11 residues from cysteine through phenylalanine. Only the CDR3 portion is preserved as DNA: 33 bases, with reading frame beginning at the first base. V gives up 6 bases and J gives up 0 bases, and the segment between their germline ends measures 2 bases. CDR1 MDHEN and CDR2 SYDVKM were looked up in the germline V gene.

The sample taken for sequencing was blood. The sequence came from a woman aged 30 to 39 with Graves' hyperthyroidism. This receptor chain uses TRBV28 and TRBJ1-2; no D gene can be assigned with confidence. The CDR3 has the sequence CASRTNYGYTF. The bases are TGTGCCAGCAGAACTAACTATGGCTACACCTTC.